The entry that follows covers one T cell receptor beta chain sequence. As processed by the authors: Estimated nucleated cell counts came from reference gene primer amplification. Here immunoSEQ multiplex PCR was the method, and the copy in TCRdb shows in-frame clones only, minus some. That table supplies the V and J calls and clone size; D and trimming were determined from the DNA. Seen here are about 340,000 clones, 86% observed once, and the top ten hold 4% to 5%. Per germline, CDR1 MGHDK and CDR2 SYGVNS. CDR3 size: 14 residues. V was trimmed by 1 base and J by 10 bases, leaving 16 bases between them. This sample is drawn from a study of blood T cell repertoires in COVID-19. Everyone who took part was roughly 18 to 89 years old, and they came from about 25 US areas.

V gene TRBV25-1 combines with J gene TRBJ2-5, with D possibly being TRBD2 (6 bases). Sequencing was performed on PBMCs or T cells enriched from blood (not recorded which). The receptor was derived from a woman aged 35 to 49 with acute COVID-19. The CDR3 DNA reads as TGTGCCAGCAGTGAATCGGGATCCACCGGGGGCCAGTACTTC. Translation: CASSESGSTGGQYF.